This T cell receptor beta chain appears in the sequencing data of a study of blood T cell repertoires in COVID-19. TCRdb's copy holds only in-frame clones and misses some; the assay was immunoSEQ multiplex PCR. The sample has 150,000 to 200,000 clones, about 88% seen once. CDR3 length equals 14 residues. Germline lookup yields CDR1 PRHDT and CDR2 FYEKMQ (reference sequence). V gave up 0 bases and J gave up 7 bases, with 12 bases separating them. Clinical history as reported by participants underpinned cohort assignment. The sequencing input was PBMCs or T cells enriched from blood (not recorded which). The gene calls are TRBV13 and TRBJ1-1; D is unclear. This clonotype was obtained from a woman in her 40s in a cohort exposed to, infected with or recovered from COVID-19 (not recorded which). CDR3 protein: CASSLGELPNEAFF. CDR3 coding DNA: TGTGCCAGCAGCTTAGGAGAGTTACCCAATGAAGCTTTCTTT.